This paragraph covers one T cell receptor (beta chain) sequence. The germline V gene has CDR1 KGHDR and CDR2 SFDVKD. The CDR3 has 14 amino acids. The ends lost 3 bases at V and 5 bases at J; junction bases unmatched: 5. The data are from a study of blood T cell repertoires in COVID-19. Turning to the study itself: Acute and convalescent COVID-19 specimens originated in the United States, Italy and Spain.

The table came from immunoSEQ multiplex PCR; TCRdb's copy has only in-frame clones and leaves some out. The sample has around 330,000 clones; 85% are singletons. The receptor was isolated from a woman aged 30 to 39 who had been exposed to COVID-19. The specimen sequenced was PBMCs or T cells enriched from blood (not recorded which). V and J are TRBV24-1 and TRBJ2-5, with TRBD1 matching over 7 bases. CDR3 sequence: CATSDPGTVETQYF. The CDR3, as DNA: TGTGCCACCAGTGATCCGGGGACAGTCGAGACCCAGTACTTC.